Each of the 3 T cell receptor beta chains below was sequenced from the same sample in a study of cytomegalovirus exposure and HLA in healthy donors (dated by TCRdb to about 2017). The method was the immunoSEQ multiplex PCR assay. A mixture of 60 forward primers for TCR Vbeta segments and 13 reverse primers for TCR Jbeta segments was used in the multiplex PCR. TCRdb obtained this table from immuneACCESS and retained in-frame rearrangements with V and J assigned. These tables miss some clones; where compared with another copy, unresolved V genes account for less than half of the shortfall, and the remainder is unexplained. Present in this sample are about 170,000 clones, approximately 88% of which were seen just once. The top ten clones comprise about 1.2% of the sample. Sequencing input: PBMCs. All receptors come from a boy between 2 and 10 years old in good health and CMV-seronegative.

The chain recombines TRBV27 with TRBJ1-5; no clear D. CDR1 is MNHEY, CDR2 SMNVEV, per germline (reference sequence). The CDR3 runs 13 residues. Between the trimmed V and J ends, which lost 3 bases and 4 bases, there was a span of 7 bases. CDR3: CASSFRLNQPQHF. DNA for the CDR3: TGTGCCAGCAGTTTCCGGTTAAATCAGCCCCAGCATTTT.

CDR3 sequence (DNA): TGTGCCAGCAGCTTAGCCCCCATTGCCGGGAGCCCCGGGGAGACCCAGTACTTC. Translating it yields CASSLAPIAGSPGETQYF. V is TRBV7-9 and J is TRBJ2-5; tentative D call: TRBD2 (6 bases). The CDR3 covers 18 residues. V was shortened by 0 bases and J by 5 bases, with 22 bases between the two germline ends. The germline CDR1 and CDR2 sequences are SEHNR and FQNEAQ (reference sequence).

The chain has TRBV5-1 and TRBJ1-2, with D tentatively TRBD1 (5 bases). This CDR3 spans 16 amino acids. V lost 2 bases and J 1 base, leaving 15 bases between the germline ends. Germline loops: CDR1 SGHRS, CDR2 YFSETQ. The CDR3 DNA sequence: TGCGCCAGCAGCTTCAATCGGCCAGGGTTTAACTATGGCTACACCTTC. Translated, it gives CASSFNRPGFNYGYTF.